These 14 T cell receptor beta chains were all obtained from the same sample, sequenced in a study of regulatory T cells in long-lasting Graves disease. Arm-PCR with iRepertoire HTBI primers amplified the CDR3 regions for these TCR beta libraries. TCRdb used MiXCR to reprocess the multiplex PCR reads, holding one entry per CDR3 protein. The table shows roughly 430,000 distinct CDR3 sequences, with about 21% occurring only once. Noted time point: persistent/refractory GD, antithyroid drugs over 5 years with positive TRAb. The TCR library was made from RNA that had been extracted from PBMCs in TRIzol. The source was peripheral blood mononuclear cells (PBMCs), collected when the disease was refractory, from a patient treated with antithyroid drugs. These receptors were collected from a female donor with Graves disease.

This chain connects TRBV3-1 to TRBJ1-3; D unresolved. The CDR3 contains 14 residues. V was shortened by 0 bases and J by 4 bases, with 7 bases between the two germline ends. Germline CDR1 and CDR2: LGHDT and YNNKEL (reference sequence). CDR3 in amino acids: CASSQESPGNTIYF. In DNA, the CDR3 is TGTGCCAGCAGCCAAGAGAGTCCCGGAAACACCATATATTTT.

The chain has TRBV5-5 and TRBJ2-2; D is undetermined. With 2 bases removed from V and 1 base from J, the gap between germline ends came to 6 bases. This CDR3 region has 14 residues. CDR1 is SGHKS and CDR2 is YYEKEE in the germline V gene (reference sequence). The CDR3 nucleotides read TGTGCCAGCAGCTTATATGGGAACACCGGGGAGCTGTTTTTT. It codes for CASSLYGNTGELFF.

The chain couples TRBV2 to TRBJ2-1; 9 nucleotides agree with TRBD1. The CDR3 runs 14 residues. V was clipped by 8 bases and J by 3 bases; unmatched bases: 5. Germline lookup yields CDR1 SNHLY and CDR2 FYNNEI. CDR3 DNA: TGTGCCAGCTCGGACAGGGGTAACTACAATGAGCAGTTCTTC. The encoded protein is CASSDRGNYNEQFF.

The table lists this clonotype with a few counts. This sequence joins TRBV7-2 and TRBJ2-3; possibly TRBD1 or TRBD2 for D (5 bases each). This CDR3 contains 14 residues. Germline V lookup: CDR1 SGHTA, CDR2 FQGNSA. V gave up 5 bases and J gave up 5 bases, with 14 bases separating them. The CDR3 here is CASSPGPGIDTQYF. CDR3 coding DNA: TGTGCCAGCAGCCCGGGACCCGGGATAGATACGCAGTATTTT.

In its sample, this clonotype was seen many times. The chain joins TRBV7-2 to TRBJ2-1, with TRBD2 identical over 9 bases. The germline CDR1 and CDR2 sequences are SGHTA and FQGNSA. V shed 2 bases, J shed 6 bases, and the junction held 5 bases outside the gene matches. The length of the CDR3 is 15 residues. The CDR3: CASSLTAGGGNEQFF. The CDR3, as DNA: TGTGCCAGCAGCTTAACAGCGGGGGGTGGCAATGAGCAGTTCTTC.

This chain connects TRBV19 to TRBJ2-2; D not resolved. V lost 11 bases and J lost 0, with 19 bases in between. Germline lookup yields CDR1 LNHDA and CDR2 SQIVND (reference sequence). This CDR3 comprises 16 residues. CDR3 residues: CAAKGAGLANTGELFF. CDR3 coding DNA: TGTGCCGCGAAAGGAGCCGGGCTTGCGAACACCGGGGAGCTGTTTTTT.

This clonotype was seen at least ten times. The rearrangement links TRBV11-2 to TRBJ2-7; the D gene could be TRBD1 or TRBD2 (5 bases each). Trimming took off 5 bases at V and 4 bases at J, with 9 bases between the two ends. This CDR3 spans 12 amino acids. Germline assignment: CDR1 SGHAT and CDR2 FQNNGV. The CDR3 protein is CASSRDVYEQYF. For the CDR3, the DNA is TGTGCCAGCAGCCGGGACGTTTACGAGCAGTACTTC.

This clonotype was counted only a few times. The V gene is TRBV7-2, the J gene TRBJ2-7; D perhaps matches TRBD1 (5 bases). This CDR3 is built from 14 residues. Germline V gene lookup returns CDR1 SGHTA and CDR2 FQGNSA. Trimming shortened V by 5 bases and J by 4 bases, and 15 bases separated the two germline ends. The CDR3 DNA sequence: TGTGCCAGCAGCCAACCCCAGGGAAGGTACGAGCAGTACTTC. Amino acid sequence: CASSQPQGRYEQYF. Full variable domain (rest looked up from reference TRBV7-2 and TRBJ2-7): GAGVSQSPSNKVTEKGKDVELRCDPISGHTALYWYRQSLGQGLEFLIYFQGNSAPDKSGLPSDRFSAERTGGSVSTLTIQRTQQEDSAVYLCASSQPQGRYEQYFGPGTRLTVT.

This clonotype was detected a few times. The chain joins TRBV18 to TRBJ1-2; 7 bases match TRBD1. The CDR3 is 14 amino acids. The junction had 7 bases not matched to a gene; V was cut back by 5 bases and J by 4 bases. CDR1 is KGHSH, CDR2 LQKENI, per germline. The CDR3 loop reads CASSSGQETYGYTF. CDR3 coding DNA: TGTGCCAGCTCAAGTGGACAGGAGACCTATGGCTACACCTTC. Based on the CDR3 plus reference TRBV18 and TRBJ1-2, the full variable domain is NAGVMQNPRHLVRRRGQEARLRCSPMKGHSHVYWYRQLPEEGLKFMVYLQKENIIDESGMPKERFSAEFPKEGPSILRIQQVVRGDSAAYFCASSSGQETYGYTFGSGTRLTVV.

The chain couples TRBV20-1 to TRBJ2-1, with D unclear. Germline CDR1 DFQATT, CDR2 SNEGSKA (reference sequence). The CDR3 consists of 12 residues. Written as DNA, the CDR3 is TGCAGGCTGGTCAGTCACAACAATGAGCAGTTCTTC. Amino acid sequence: CRLVSHNNEQFF.

This clonotype was counted ten times or more. The chain carries TRBV6-1 and TRBJ2-7; 8 bases map to TRBD1. This CDR3 has 14 residues. Germline CDR1 is MNHNS and CDR2 is SASEGT. With V trimmed by 6 bases and J by 3 bases, 7 bases remained unmatched. CDR3 sequence (DNA): TGTGCCAGCAGAACAGGGGGTACCCTCTACGAGCAGTACTTC. This codes for CASRTGGTLYEQYF.

This clonotype was detected many times. The chain links TRBV27 to TRBJ2-2; no clear D gene. This CDR3 spans 16 amino acids. CDR1 is MNHEY, CDR2 SMNVEV, per germline (reference sequence). V lost 5 bases to trimming and J lost 1 base, with 14 bases between them. CDR3 nucleotides: TGTGCCAGCAGTCCAACAACCGCAAGGAACACCGGGGAGCTGTTTTTT. Protein product: CASSPTTARNTGELFF.

This clonotype was counted at least ten times. This chain uses TRBV19 with TRBJ1-1; D might be TRBD1 (6 bases). Trimming took off 10 bases at V and 1 base at J, with 19 bases between the two ends. The CDR3 runs to 15 residues. Germline loops: CDR1 LNHDA, CDR2 SQIVND (reference sequence). The CDR3 reads CATSLWGARNTEAFF. The CDR3 DNA sequence: TGTGCCACCAGTTTATGGGGGGCAAGGAACACTGAAGCTTTCTTT.

This clonotype was seen many times. The J gene is TRBJ1-2, the V gene TRBV6-1; 12 positions agree with TRBD1. Germline assignment: CDR1 MNHNS and CDR2 SASEGT. The CDR3 extends over 18 amino acids. Trimming removed 4 bases from V and 5 bases from J; junction bases left unmatched: 14. The CDR3 nucleotides are TGTGCCAGCAGTGGGGCCTCAGGGACAGGGGGCAACCGATATGGCTACACCTTC. Translation gives CASSGASGTGGNRYGYTF.